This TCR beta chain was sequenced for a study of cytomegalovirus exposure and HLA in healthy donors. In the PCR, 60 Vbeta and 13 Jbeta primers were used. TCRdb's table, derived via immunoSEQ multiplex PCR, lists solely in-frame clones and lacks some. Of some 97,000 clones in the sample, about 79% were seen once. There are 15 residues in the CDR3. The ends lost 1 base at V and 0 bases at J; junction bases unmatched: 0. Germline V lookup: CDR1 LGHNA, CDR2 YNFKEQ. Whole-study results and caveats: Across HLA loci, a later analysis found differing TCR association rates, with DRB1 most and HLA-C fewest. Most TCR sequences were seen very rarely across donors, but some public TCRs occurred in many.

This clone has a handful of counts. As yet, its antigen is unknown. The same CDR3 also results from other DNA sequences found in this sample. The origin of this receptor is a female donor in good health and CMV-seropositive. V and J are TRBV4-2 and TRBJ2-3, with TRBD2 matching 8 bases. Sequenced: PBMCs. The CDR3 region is CASSQVAGSTDTQYF. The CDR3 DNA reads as TGTGCCAGCAGCCAAGTAGCGGGGAGCACAGATACGCAGTATTTT.